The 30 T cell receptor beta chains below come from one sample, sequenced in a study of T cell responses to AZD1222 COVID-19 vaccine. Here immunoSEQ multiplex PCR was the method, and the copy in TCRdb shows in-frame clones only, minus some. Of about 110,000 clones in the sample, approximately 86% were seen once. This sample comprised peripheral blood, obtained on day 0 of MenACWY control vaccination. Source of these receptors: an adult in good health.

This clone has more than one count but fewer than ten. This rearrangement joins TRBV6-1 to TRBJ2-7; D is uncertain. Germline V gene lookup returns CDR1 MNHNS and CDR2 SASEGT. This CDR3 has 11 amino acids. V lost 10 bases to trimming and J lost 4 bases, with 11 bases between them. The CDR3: CAITKGYEQYF. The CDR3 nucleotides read TGTGCCATCACCAAGGGATACGAGCAGTACTTC.

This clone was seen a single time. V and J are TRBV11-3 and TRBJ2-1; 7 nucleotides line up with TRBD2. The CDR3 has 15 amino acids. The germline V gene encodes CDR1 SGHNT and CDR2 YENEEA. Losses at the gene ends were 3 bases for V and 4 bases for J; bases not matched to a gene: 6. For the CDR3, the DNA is TGTGCCAGCAGCTTTCATAGCGGGCTTTACAATGAGCAGTTCTTC. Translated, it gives CASSFHSGLYNEQFF. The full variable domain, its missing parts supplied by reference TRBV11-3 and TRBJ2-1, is EAGVVQSPRYKIIEKKQPVAFWCNPISGHNTLYWYLQNLGQGPELLIRYENEEAVDDSQLPKDRFSAERLKGVDSTLKIQPAELGDSAVYLCASSFHSGLYNEQFFGPGTRLTVL.

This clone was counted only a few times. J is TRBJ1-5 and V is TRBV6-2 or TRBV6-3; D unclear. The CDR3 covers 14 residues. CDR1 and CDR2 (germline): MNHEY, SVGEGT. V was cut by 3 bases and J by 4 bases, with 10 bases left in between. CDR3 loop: CASSYGLENQPQHF. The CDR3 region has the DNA TGTGCCAGCAGTTATGGACTAGAGAATCAGCCCCAGCATTTT.

CDR3 in DNA: TGCAGTGCTAGTGCACAGCCACATCAGCCCCAGCATTTT. Encoded protein: CSASAQPHQPQHF. This chain joins TRBV20-1 and TRBJ1-5; D is uncertain. This CDR3 has 13 amino acids. V lost 3 bases to trimming and J lost 5 bases, with 11 bases between them. The V gene's germline CDR1 is DFQATT and CDR2 SNEGSKA (reference sequence).

The CDR3 DNA follows: TGCAGCGTTGTAGGCAGAAGCACAGATACGCAGTATTTT. It translates to CSVVGRSTDTQYF. This chain joins TRBV29-1 and TRBJ2-3; unclear D gene. The CDR3 spans 13 residues. The germline V and J ends were trimmed by 4 bases and 0 bases, with 8 bases remaining between them. The V gene's germline CDR1 is SQVTM and CDR2 ANQGSEA.

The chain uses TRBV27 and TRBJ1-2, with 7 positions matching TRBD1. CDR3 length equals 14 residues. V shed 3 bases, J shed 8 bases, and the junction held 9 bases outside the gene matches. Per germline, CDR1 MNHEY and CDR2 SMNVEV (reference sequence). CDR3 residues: CASSFGGQGGGYTF. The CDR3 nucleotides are TGTGCCAGCAGTTTCGGGGGCCAGGGGGGAGGCTACACCTTC.

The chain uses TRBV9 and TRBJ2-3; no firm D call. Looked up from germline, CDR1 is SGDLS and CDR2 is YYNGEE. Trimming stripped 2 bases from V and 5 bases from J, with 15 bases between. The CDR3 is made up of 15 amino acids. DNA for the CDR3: TGTGCCAGCAGCGTCTTGCCCGTACAAGGAGATACGCAGTATTTT. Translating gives CASSVLPVQGDTQYF.

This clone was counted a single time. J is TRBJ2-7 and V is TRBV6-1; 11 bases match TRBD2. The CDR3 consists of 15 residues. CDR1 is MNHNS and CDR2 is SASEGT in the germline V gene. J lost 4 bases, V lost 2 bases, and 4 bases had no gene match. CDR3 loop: CASSESTSGGYEQYF. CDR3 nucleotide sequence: TGTGCCAGCAGTGAAAGTACTAGCGGGGGATACGAGCAGTACTTC.

This CDR3 reads CASSYSIGPRGEKLFF. The CDR3 DNA sequence: TGTGCCAGCAGTTACTCGATAGGACCACGAGGAGAAAAACTGTTTTTT. V usage is TRBV6-5 and J usage is TRBJ1-4, with no clear D. CDR3 length equals 16 residues. Germline V CDR1 and CDR2: MNHEY, SVGAGI. Trimming cost V 0 bases and J 8 bases, with 16 bases left between them.

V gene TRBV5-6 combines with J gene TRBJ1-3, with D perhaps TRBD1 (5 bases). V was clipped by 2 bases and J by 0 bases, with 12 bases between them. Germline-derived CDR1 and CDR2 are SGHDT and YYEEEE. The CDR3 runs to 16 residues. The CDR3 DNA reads TGTGCCAGCAGCTTAACCCCCGGGGGCTCTGGAAACACCATATATTTT. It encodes CASSLTPGGSGNTIYF. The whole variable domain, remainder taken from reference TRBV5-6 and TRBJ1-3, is DAGVTQSPTHLIKTRGQQVTLRCSPKSGHDTVSWYQQALGQGPQFIFQYYEEEERQRGNFPDRFSGHQFPNYSSELNVNALLLGDSALYLCASSLTPGGSGNTIYFGEGSWLTVV.

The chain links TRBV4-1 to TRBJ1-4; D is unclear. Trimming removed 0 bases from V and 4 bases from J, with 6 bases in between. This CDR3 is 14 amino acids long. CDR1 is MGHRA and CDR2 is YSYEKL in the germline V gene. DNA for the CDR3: TGCGCCAGCAGCCAAGATCCCAGTAATGAAAAACTGTTTTTT. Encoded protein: CASSQDPSNEKLFF.

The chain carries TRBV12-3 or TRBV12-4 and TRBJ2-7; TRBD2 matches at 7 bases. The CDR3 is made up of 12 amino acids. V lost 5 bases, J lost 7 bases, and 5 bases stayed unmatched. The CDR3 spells CASSPYGGEQYF. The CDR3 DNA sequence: TGTGCCAGCAGTCCTTACGGGGGGGAGCAGTACTTC.

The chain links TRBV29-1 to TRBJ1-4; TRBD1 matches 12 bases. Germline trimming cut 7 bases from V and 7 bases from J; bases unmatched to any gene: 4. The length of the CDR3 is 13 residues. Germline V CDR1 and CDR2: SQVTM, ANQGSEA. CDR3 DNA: TGCAGCGGGGGGACAGGGGGCGGTGAAAAACTGTTTTTT. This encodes CSGGTGGGEKLFF.

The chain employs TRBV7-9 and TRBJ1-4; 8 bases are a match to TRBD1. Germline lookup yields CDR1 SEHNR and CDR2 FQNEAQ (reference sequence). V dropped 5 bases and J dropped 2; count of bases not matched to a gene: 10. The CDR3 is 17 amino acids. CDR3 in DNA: TGTGCCAGCAGCCCCCAGGTCAGGGGGCCCACTAATGAAAAACTGTTTTTT. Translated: CASSPQVRGPTNEKLFF.

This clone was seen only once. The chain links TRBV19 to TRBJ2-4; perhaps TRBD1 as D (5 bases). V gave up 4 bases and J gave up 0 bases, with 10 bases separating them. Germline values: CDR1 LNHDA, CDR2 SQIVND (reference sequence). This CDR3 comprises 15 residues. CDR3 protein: CASSTPGIAKNIQYF. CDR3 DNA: TGTGCCAGTAGTACCCCAGGGATAGCCAAAAACATTCAGTACTTC.

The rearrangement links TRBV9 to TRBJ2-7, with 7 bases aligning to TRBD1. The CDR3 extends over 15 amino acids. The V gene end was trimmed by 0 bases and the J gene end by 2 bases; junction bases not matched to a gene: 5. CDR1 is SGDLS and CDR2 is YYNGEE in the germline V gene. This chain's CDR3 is CASSVVPGQTYEQYF. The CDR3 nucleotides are TGTGCCAGCAGCGTAGTACCGGGACAGACCTACGAGCAGTACTTC.

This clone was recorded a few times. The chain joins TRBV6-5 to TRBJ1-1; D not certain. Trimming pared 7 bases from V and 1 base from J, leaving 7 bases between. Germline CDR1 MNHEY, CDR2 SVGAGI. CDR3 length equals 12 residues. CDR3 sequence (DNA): TGTGCCAGCACTGTCGGGAACACTGAAGCTTTCTTT. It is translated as CASTVGNTEAFF.

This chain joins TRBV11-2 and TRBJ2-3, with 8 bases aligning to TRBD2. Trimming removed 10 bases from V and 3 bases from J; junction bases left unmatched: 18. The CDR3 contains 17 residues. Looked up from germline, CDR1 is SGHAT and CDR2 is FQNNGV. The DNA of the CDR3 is TGTGCCACGCGGGGGCCGGAAGCGGGAGCAAGGACAGATACGCAGTATTTT. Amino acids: CATRGPEAGARTDTQYF.

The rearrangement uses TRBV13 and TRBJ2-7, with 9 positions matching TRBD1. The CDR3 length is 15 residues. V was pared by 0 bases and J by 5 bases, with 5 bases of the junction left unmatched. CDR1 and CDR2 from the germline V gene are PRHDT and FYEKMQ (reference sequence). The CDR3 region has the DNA TGTGCCAGCAGCTTAGGATTAGACAGGGGGAACGAGCAGTACTTC. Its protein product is CASSLGLDRGNEQYF.

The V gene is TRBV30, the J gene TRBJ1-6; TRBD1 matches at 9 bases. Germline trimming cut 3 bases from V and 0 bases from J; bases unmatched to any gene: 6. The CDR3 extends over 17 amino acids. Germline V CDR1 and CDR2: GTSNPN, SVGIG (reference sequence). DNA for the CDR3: TGTGCCTGGAGGGGCGGGACAGGGAGCTCCTATAATTCACCCCTCCACTTT. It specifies CAWRGGTGSSYNSPLHF.

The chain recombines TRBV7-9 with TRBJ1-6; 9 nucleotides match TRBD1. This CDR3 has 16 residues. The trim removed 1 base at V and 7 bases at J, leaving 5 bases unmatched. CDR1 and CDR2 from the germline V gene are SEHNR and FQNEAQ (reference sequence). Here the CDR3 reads CASSLGQGVPNSPLHF. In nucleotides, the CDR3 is TGTGCCAGCAGCTTAGGACAGGGGGTGCCAAATTCACCCCTCCACTTT.

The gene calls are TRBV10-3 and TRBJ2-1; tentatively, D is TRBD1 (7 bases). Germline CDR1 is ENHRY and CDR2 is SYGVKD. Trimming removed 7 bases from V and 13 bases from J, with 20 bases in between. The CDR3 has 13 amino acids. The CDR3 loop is CAITRGRGETQFF. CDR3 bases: TGTGCCATCACCCGGGGCAGGGGGGAAACCCAGTTCTTC.

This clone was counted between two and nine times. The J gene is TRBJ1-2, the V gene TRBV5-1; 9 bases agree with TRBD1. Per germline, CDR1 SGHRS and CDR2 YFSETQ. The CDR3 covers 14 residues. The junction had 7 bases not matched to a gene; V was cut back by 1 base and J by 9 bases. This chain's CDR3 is CASSLSRDRDRYTF. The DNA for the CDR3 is TGCGCCAGCAGCTTGTCCCGGGACAGGGATCGCTACACCTTC. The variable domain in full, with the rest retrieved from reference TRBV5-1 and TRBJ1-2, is KAGVTQTPRYLIKTRGQQVTLSCSPISGHRSVSWYQQTPGQGLQFLFEYFSETQRNKGNFPGRFSGRQFSNSRSEMNVSTLELGDSALYLCASSLSRDRDRYTFGSGTRLTVV.

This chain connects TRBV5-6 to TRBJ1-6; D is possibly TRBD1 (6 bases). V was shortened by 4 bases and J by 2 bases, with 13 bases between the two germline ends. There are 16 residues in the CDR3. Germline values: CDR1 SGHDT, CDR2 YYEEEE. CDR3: CASSPNGGPYNSPLHF. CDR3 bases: TGTGCCAGCAGCCCCAATGGGGGCCCCTATAATTCACCCCTCCACTTT. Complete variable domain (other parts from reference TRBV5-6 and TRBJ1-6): DAGVTQSPTHLIKTRGQQVTLRCSPKSGHDTVSWYQQALGQGPQFIFQYYEEEERQRGNFPDRFSGHQFPNYSSELNVNALLLGDSALYLCASSPNGGPYNSPLHFGNGTRLTVT.

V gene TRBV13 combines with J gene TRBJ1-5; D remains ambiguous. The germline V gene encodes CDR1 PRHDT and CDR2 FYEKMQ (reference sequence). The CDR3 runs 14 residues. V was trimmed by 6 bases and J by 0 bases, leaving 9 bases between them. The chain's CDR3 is CASRRILSNQPQHF. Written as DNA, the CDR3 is TGTGCCAGCAGACGGATTCTTAGCAATCAGCCCCAGCATTTT.

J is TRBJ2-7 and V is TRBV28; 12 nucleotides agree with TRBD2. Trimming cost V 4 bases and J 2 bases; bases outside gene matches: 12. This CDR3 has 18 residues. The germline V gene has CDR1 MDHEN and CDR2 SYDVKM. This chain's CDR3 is CASSSHSGTSGFTYEQYF. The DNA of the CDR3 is TGTGCCAGCAGTTCGCATTCTGGGACTAGCGGGTTCACCTACGAGCAGTACTTC.

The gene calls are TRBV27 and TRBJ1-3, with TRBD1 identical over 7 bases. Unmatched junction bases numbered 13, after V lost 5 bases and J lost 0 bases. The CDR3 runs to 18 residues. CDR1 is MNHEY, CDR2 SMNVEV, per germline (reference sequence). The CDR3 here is CASSPGTEGGSSGNTIYF. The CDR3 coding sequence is TGTGCCAGCAGTCCCGGGACAGAGGGGGGTTCCTCTGGAAACACCATATATTTT.

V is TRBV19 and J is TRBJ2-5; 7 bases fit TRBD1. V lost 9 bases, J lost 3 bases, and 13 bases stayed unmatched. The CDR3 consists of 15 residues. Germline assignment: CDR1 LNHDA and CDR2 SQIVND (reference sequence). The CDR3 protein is CARIAPGQQKETQYF. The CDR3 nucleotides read TGTGCCAGGATAGCCCCGGGACAGCAGAAAGAGACCCAGTACTTC.

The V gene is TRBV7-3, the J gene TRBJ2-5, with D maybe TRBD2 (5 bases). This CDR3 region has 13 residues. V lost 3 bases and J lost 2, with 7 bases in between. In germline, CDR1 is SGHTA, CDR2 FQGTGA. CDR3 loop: CASSFSGQETQYF. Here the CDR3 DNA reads TGTGCCAGCAGCTTTTCGGGGCAAGAGACCCAGTACTTC.

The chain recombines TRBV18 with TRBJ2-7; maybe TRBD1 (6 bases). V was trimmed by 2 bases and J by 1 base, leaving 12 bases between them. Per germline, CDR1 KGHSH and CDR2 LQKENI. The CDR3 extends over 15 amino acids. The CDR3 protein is CASSPFRGPSYEQYF. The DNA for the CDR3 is TGTGCCAGCTCACCATTCAGGGGCCCGTCCTACGAGCAGTACTTC.